These 10 T cell receptor beta chains came from one sample sequenced in a study of blood T cell repertoires in COVID-19. Produced via immunoSEQ multiplex PCR; TCRdb's table is partial and in-frame only. The sample lists some 200,000 clones, roughly four fifths seen once, with over 9.5% in the top ten. Sequences were obtained from PBMCs or T cells enriched from blood (not recorded which). These receptors all stem from a man aged 35 to 55 who had recovered from COVID-19.

This clone showed up just once. This chain uses TRBV4-1 with TRBJ2-3; 7 bases are a match to TRBD2. Germline assignment: CDR1 MGHRA and CDR2 YSYEKL. V lost 1 base to trimming and J lost 5 bases; unmatched junction nucleotides: 9. The CDR3 is 16 amino acids. The CDR3 sequence: CASSQAWASGQDTQYF. For the CDR3, the DNA is TGCGCCAGCAGCCAAGCTTGGGCTAGCGGCCAAGATACGCAGTATTTT.

This rearrangement joins TRBV28 to TRBJ2-1; 11 bases map to TRBD2. Unmatched junction bases numbered 7, after V lost 7 bases and J lost 2 bases. Germline values: CDR1 MDHEN, CDR2 SYDVKM. The CDR3 runs to 16 residues. Written as DNA, the CDR3 is TGTGCCAGCATGACTAGCGGGATGTGGACCTACAATGAGCAGTTCTTC. Its translation is CASMTSGMWTYNEQFF.

The V and J genes are TRBV28 and TRBJ2-3, with 8 bases fitting TRBD1. The CDR3 totals 14 residues. CDR1 is MDHEN and CDR2 is SYDVKM in the germline V gene. Trimming took 4 bases from V and 7 from J; bases not matched to a gene: 7. CDR3 DNA sequence: TGTGCCAGCAGTTCAGGGGGCGCGTTCAATACGCAGTATTTT. Encoded protein: CASSSGGAFNTQYF.

This clone was seen a handful of times. The rearrangement links TRBV28 to TRBJ2-7, with 8 bases lining up with TRBD2. CDR3 length: 15 amino acids. Trimming removed 5 bases from V and 1 base from J; junction bases left unmatched: 7. Germline V lookup: CDR1 MDHEN, CDR2 SYDVKM. The CDR3, as DNA: TGTGCCAGCAGTCGTGGACTAGCCTATTCCTACGAGCAGTACTTC. Protein product: CASSRGLAYSYEQYF.

The rearrangement links TRBV7-3 to TRBJ1-1; D gene unclear. The CDR3 contains 13 residues. The V and J ends lost 5 bases and 3 bases respectively, with 10 bases between them. CDR1 is SGHTA and CDR2 is FQGTGA in the germline V gene. CDR3 sequence (DNA): TGTGCCAGCAGCAAAAGCGGCTACACTGAAGCTTTCTTT. It codes for CASSKSGYTEAFF.

The chain recombines TRBV28 with TRBJ1-4, with D unclear. The CDR3 consists of 13 residues. Trimming stripped 5 bases from V and 3 bases from J, with 7 bases between. From germline, CDR1 is MDHEN and CDR2 SYDVKM. The CDR3 DNA sequence: TGTGCCAGCAGTAGAGGGCCTAATGAAAAACTGTTTTTT. Residues: CASSRGPNEKLFF.

V and J are TRBV27 and TRBJ2-1, with D possibly matching TRBD1 (6 bases). The germline CDR1 and CDR2 sequences are MNHEY and SMNVEV (reference sequence). Trimming left V 7 bases short and J 2 bases short, with 15 bases between. The CDR3 spans 15 residues. DNA for the CDR3: TGTGCCAGCATACCCCACAGGGCAGCCTACAATGAGCAGTTCTTC. Translating gives CASIPHRAAYNEQFF.

The chain couples TRBV29-1 to TRBJ2-7; D may be TRBD2 (5 bases). V was shortened by 6 bases and J by 2 bases, with 17 bases between the two germline ends. There are 14 residues in the CDR3. Germline V CDR1 and CDR2: SQVTM, ANQGSEA. The CDR3 DNA reads as TGCAGCGTCCTCAATCGAGGGCGGACCTACGAGCAGTACTTC. Its protein is CSVLNRGRTYEQYF.

This chain uses TRBV2 with TRBJ2-6, with a weak D call TRBD1 (6 bases). The CDR3 contains 16 residues. With 4 bases removed from V and 0 bases from J, the gap between germline ends came to 10 bases. Germline V gene data show CDR1 as SNHLY and CDR2 as FYNNEI. The CDR3 is CASSAGQISGANVLTF. CDR3 in DNA: TGTGCCAGCAGTGCCGGACAGATCTCTGGGGCCAACGTCCTGACTTTC. The variable domain in full, completed from reference TRBV2 and TRBJ2-6, reads EPEVTQTPSHQVTQMGQEVILRCVPISNHLYFYWYRQILGQKVEFLVSFYNNEISEKSEIFDDQFSVERPDGSNFTLKIRSTKLEDSAMYFCASSAGQISGANVLTFGAGSRLTVL.

CDR3 in DNA: TGTGCCAGTAGTATAGGAGCGGGAGACGAGCAGTACGTC. As protein: CASSIGAGDEQYV. The rearrangement links TRBV19 to TRBJ2-7; 8 positions agree with TRBD2. The germline gives CDR1 LNHDA, CDR2 SQIVND (reference sequence). V shed 1 base and J 5 bases; nucleotides not matched to a gene: 1. The CDR3 sequence is 13 residues long.